This passage covers 25 T cell receptor beta chains from one sample sequenced in a study of T cells in Graves' hyperthyroidism and ophthalmopathy. Researchers took RNA transcripts and amplified the TCR beta CDR3 regions from them. HTBI primers drove first-round RT-PCR of the TCR CDR3. One entry per CDR3 protein, called by TCRdb with MiXCR from the multiplex PCR reads. The sample gives around 690,000 distinct CDR3 sequences, less than 25% of which show up once; 30% to 40% is in the top ten. Material: blood. Source of these receptors: a man younger than 45 with Graves' ophthalmopathy.

This clonotype was counted between two and nine times. This chain joins TRBV6-1 and TRBJ2-3; D is possibly TRBD2 (6 bases). This CDR3 region has 15 residues. Germline V gives CDR1 MNHNS, CDR2 SASEGT. Deletions cut 7 bases from V and 2 bases from J, with 16 bases between. The CDR3 nucleotides read TGTGCCAGCAACCTCCGGGACTCCTACACAGATACGCAGTATTTT. It specifies CASNLRDSYTDTQYF.

This clonotype was counted a few times. The gene calls are TRBV4-3 and TRBJ1-2, with D possibly TRBD1 on 5 matching bases. V dropped 1 base and J dropped 7 bases, with 13 bases sitting between them. The CDR3 runs 14 residues. CDR1 and CDR2 (germline): LGHNA, YSLEER. The CDR3 DNA is TGCGCCAGCAGCCAAGGACGGGGGGAACCTGGCTACACCTTC. It specifies CASSQGRGEPGYTF.

The rearrangement links TRBV28 to TRBJ2-5; 7 bases are shared with TRBD2. Germline V gene lookup returns CDR1 MDHEN and CDR2 SYDVKM. Trimming removed 3 bases from V and 1 base from J; junction bases left unmatched: 5. CDR3 length: 15 residues. The CDR3 coding sequence is TGTGCCAGCAGTTTGGGGTCGGGAGGCCAAGAGACCCAGTACTTC. Protein sequence: CASSLGSGGQETQYF.

V and J are TRBV6-1 and TRBJ1-6; D is unclear. The ends were cut back, 6 bases at V and 9 bases at J, with 15 bases in the middle. The CDR3 length is 14 residues. The germline gives CDR1 MNHNS, CDR2 SASEGT. The CDR3 region is CASSLKAIGSPLHF. DNA of the CDR3: TGTGCCAGCAGCTTGAAGGCCATAGGTTCACCCCTCCACTTT.

Many counts were recorded for this clonotype. The CDR3 region is CASSEQGVNTEAFF. CDR3 nucleotide sequence: TGTGCCAGCAGTGAGCAGGGGGTGAACACTGAAGCTTTCTTT. The V and J genes are TRBV12-3 or TRBV12-4 and TRBJ1-1, with 7 bases identical to TRBD1. V lost 5 bases and J lost 0; bases outside the gene matches: 3. The CDR3 totals 14 residues.

This clonotype has just a few counts. J is TRBJ2-2 and V is TRBV12-3 or TRBV12-4; weak D call: TRBD2 (5 bases). V lost 8 bases to trimming and J lost 6 bases, with 13 bases between them. CDR3 length equals 13 residues. As DNA, the CDR3 is TGTGCCAGCGGAACTAGATTGGCCGGGGAGCTGTTTTTT. Translated, it gives CASGTRLAGELFF.

This clonotype was observed many times. V is TRBV18 and J is TRBJ2-3; either TRBD1 or TRBD2 may supply D (5 bases each). Germline V lookup: CDR1 KGHSH, CDR2 LQKENI. This CDR3 is 15 amino acids long. V gave up 0 bases and J gave up 2 bases, with 9 bases separating them. This CDR3 reads CASSPPGRPTDTQYF. In DNA, the CDR3 is TGTGCCAGCTCACCACCGGGACGGCCCACAGATACGCAGTATTTT.

The table lists this clonotype with a few counts. V is TRBV5-4 and J is TRBJ2-3; TRBD2 aligns across 7 bases. Per germline, CDR1 SGHNT and CDR2 YYREEE (reference sequence). This CDR3 contains 15 residues. With V trimmed by 2 bases and J by 1 base, 4 bases remained unmatched. The chain's CDR3 is CASSFSGTRTDTQYF. CDR3 bases: TGTGCCAGCAGCTTCAGCGGGACCCGCACAGATACGCAGTATTTT.

This clonotype was observed a few times. The chain combines TRBV10-1 with TRBJ1-6; D is possibly TRBD1 (6 bases). Germline assignment: CDR1 WNHNN and CDR2 SYGVQD (reference sequence). The V gene lost 9 bases and the J gene lost 6 bases, with 15 bases spanning the gap. The CDR3 consists of 14 residues. The CDR3 spells CASPTRDTNSPLHF. The CDR3 DNA sequence: TGCGCCAGTCCTACCCGGGACACTAATTCACCCCTCCACTTT.

This clonotype was seen repeatedly, ten times or more. This chain links TRBV5-1 with TRBJ2-7; 15 bases map to TRBD2. Germline CDR1 is SGHRS and CDR2 is YFSETQ. V shed 1 base and J 2 bases; nucleotides not matched to a gene: 4. The CDR3 covers 17 residues. As DNA, the CDR3 is TGCGCCAGCAGCTTGACCCGGACTAGCGGGAGGGCCTACGAGCAGTACTTC. Encoded protein: CASSLTRTSGRAYEQYF.

The chain couples TRBV28 to TRBJ2-1; D is ambiguous. The germline V gene encodes CDR1 MDHEN and CDR2 SYDVKM. V was cut by 8 bases and J by 1 base, with 12 bases left in between. CDR3 length: 14 residues. In DNA form, the CDR3 reads TGTGCCAGCGGTAGGCTAGAGTCCTACAATGAGCAGTTCTTC. It translates to CASGRLESYNEQFF. Filled out from reference TRBV28 and TRBJ2-1, the complete variable domain reads DVKVTQSSRYLVKRTGEKVFLECVQDMDHENMFWYRQDPGLGLRLIYFSYDVKMKEKGDIPEGYSVSREKKERFSLILESASTNQTSMYLCASGRLESYNEQFFGPGTRLTVL.

The rearrangement uses TRBV6-2 or TRBV6-3 and TRBJ1-4; D gene unclear. V lost 3 bases, J lost 0 bases, and 14 bases lay in between. The CDR3 has 17 residues. Germline V gene lookup returns CDR1 MNHEY and CDR2 SVGEGT. This CDR3 reads CASSYGSVLATNEKLFF. Written as DNA, the CDR3 is TGTGCCAGCAGTTATGGGTCAGTACTTGCAACTAATGAAAAACTGTTTTTT.

The genes are TRBV27 and TRBJ2-7; D tentatively reads TRBD1 or TRBD2 (6 bases each). The CDR3 contains 12 residues. The germline V gene has CDR1 MNHEY and CDR2 SMNVEV (reference sequence). V lost 4 bases and J lost 5, with 9 bases in between. The CDR3 nucleotides are TGTGCCAGCAGTTATAGGGGGGACGAGCAGTACTTC. Its protein is CASSYRGDEQYF.

In this sample, this clonotype turned up a few times. The chain links TRBV28 to TRBJ1-1, with D possibly TRBD1 on 6 matching bases. CDR3 length: 16 residues. Trimming pared 4 bases from V and 0 bases from J, leaving 15 bases between. CDR1 is MDHEN and CDR2 is SYDVKM in the germline V gene. The CDR3 DNA reads as TGTGCCAGCAGTTCCCCATGGACAGACATGAACACTGAAGCTTTCTTT. Amino acid sequence: CASSSPWTDMNTEAFF.

This clonotype was picked up a small number of times. The genes are TRBV11-2 and TRBJ2-7, with 10 bases identical to TRBD1. Germline values: CDR1 SGHAT, CDR2 FQNNGV. Unmatched junction bases numbered 7, after V lost 6 bases and J lost 5 bases. The CDR3 extends over 14 amino acids. CDR3 protein: CASSPDRGPHEQYF. CDR3 DNA sequence: TGTGCCAGCAGTCCAGACAGGGGGCCCCACGAGCAGTACTTC. Full variable domain (missing parts from reference TRBV11-2 and TRBJ2-7): EAGVAQSPRYKIIEKRQSVAFWCNPISGHATLYWYQQILGQGPKLLIQFQNNGVVDDSQLPKDRFSAERLKGVDSTLKIQPAKLEDSAVYLCASSPDRGPHEQYFGPGTRLTVT.

This rearrangement joins TRBV6-2 or TRBV6-3 to TRBJ2-2; weak D call: TRBD2 (6 bases). Germline V gene sequence: CDR1 MNHEY, CDR2 SVGEGT. Trimming took off 0 bases at V and 2 bases at J, with 10 bases between the two ends. This CDR3 has 16 amino acids. CDR3 in amino acids: CASSYSERVNTGELFF. CDR3 bases: TGTGCCAGCAGTTACTCTGAGCGGGTCAACACCGGGGAGCTGTTTTTT.

This clonotype has just a few counts. The chain recombines TRBV9 with TRBJ1-4; a weak D match, TRBD1 (6 bases). This CDR3 is 13 amino acids long. Looked up from germline, CDR1 is SGDLS and CDR2 is YYNGEE. V lost 4 bases and J 8 bases, leaving 12 bases between the germline ends. The CDR3 sequence is CASSRGGTEKLFF. The CDR3, as DNA: TGTGCCAGCAGCAGAGGGGGAACGGAAAAACTGTTTTTT.

This chain joins TRBV6-6 and TRBJ2-7; a possible D gene is TRBD1 (8 bases). The germline V gene encodes CDR1 MNHNY and CDR2 SVGAGI (reference sequence). The V and J ends lost 2 bases and 5 bases respectively, with 16 bases between them. The CDR3 spans 15 residues. The DNA of the CDR3 is TGTGCCAGCAGTTACACAGGGGGGGGTCGGAACGAGCAGTACTTC. It specifies CASSYTGGGRNEQYF.

The J gene is TRBJ1-3, the V gene TRBV19, with 7 positions matching TRBD1. Germline-derived CDR1 and CDR2 are LNHDA and SQIVND (reference sequence). V lost 5 bases and J lost 0; bases outside the gene matches: 4. The CDR3 has 15 amino acids. The CDR3 is CASSWDRNSGNTIYF. Here the CDR3 DNA reads TGTGCCAGTAGTTGGGACAGAAACTCTGGAAACACCATATATTTT.

This clonotype was counted at least ten times. The CDR3 DNA is TGTGCCAGCAGCTCCGGACGGAGAGAAGCTTTCTTT. It codes for CASSSGRREAFF. The chain has TRBV7-2 and TRBJ1-1; D is ambiguous. Germline loops: CDR1 SGHTA, CDR2 FQGNSA. Trimming removed 4 bases from V and 8 bases from J, with 11 bases in between. This CDR3 region has 12 residues.

The chain employs TRBV12-3 or TRBV12-4 and TRBJ2-1, with 8 bases that match TRBD2. The CDR3 sequence is 14 residues long. Germline trimming cut 8 bases from V and 3 bases from J; bases unmatched to any gene: 6. The CDR3 spells CASRSGSFYNEQFF. As DNA, the CDR3 is TGTGCCAGCCGGAGCGGGAGTTTCTACAATGAGCAGTTCTTC.

In this sample, this clonotype turned up a few times. The CDR3 is CAIRTGAANTGELFF. The CDR3 coding sequence is TGTGCCATCAGAACAGGGGCCGCGAACACCGGGGAGCTGTTTTTT. V and J are TRBV10-3 and TRBJ2-2; 7 bases fit TRBD1. The germline gives CDR1 ENHRY, CDR2 SYGVKD. CDR3 length equals 15 residues. V shed 6 bases and J 0 bases; nucleotides not matched to a gene: 4.

This clonotype has just a few counts. The V call is TRBV5-4, the J call TRBJ1-1, with 9 bases identical to TRBD1. The germline CDR1 and CDR2 sequences are SGHNT and YYREEE (reference sequence). V lost 2 bases, J lost 5 bases, and 10 bases stayed unmatched. The CDR3 is 16 residues long. The CDR3 sequence: CASSFGDRAQRTEAFF. The CDR3 bases are TGTGCCAGCAGCTTTGGGGACAGGGCTCAGAGGACTGAAGCTTTCTTT.

This clonotype has a count of ten or more. The rearrangement uses TRBV2 and TRBJ2-3; possible D gene TRBD2, 5 bases. The CDR3 extends over 15 amino acids. The V gene's germline CDR1 is SNHLY and CDR2 FYNNEI. V dropped 4 bases and J dropped 0 bases, with 11 bases sitting between them. CDR3 in DNA: TGTGCCAGCAGTGCGGGGTCCACTAGCACAGATACGCAGTATTTT. It specifies CASSAGSTSTDTQYF.

This clonotype was counted a few times. The chain couples TRBV20-1 to TRBJ2-5, with 8 bases that match TRBD1. The CDR3 covers 16 residues. Germline V gene sequence: CDR1 DFQATT, CDR2 SNEGSKA (reference sequence). After removal of 6 bases from V and 1 base from J, the junction contained 13 bases not matched to a gene. In DNA, the CDR3 is TGCAGTGCCGTTACCGGGACAGGAGAAATCCAAGAGACCCAGTACTTC. It encodes CSAVTGTGEIQETQYF.